This is a list of T cell receptor beta chains from one sample in a study of blood T cell repertoires in COVID-19. Assay: immunoSEQ multiplex PCR; the TCRdb copy retains only in-frame clones and omits some. The data show roughly 30,000 clones, 88% seen once. Sequencing was done on a sample of peripheral blood. Receptors originate from a man between 60 and 75 years old with COVID-19, enrolled during active disease. Each CDR3 is given with its conserved first and last residue. The D gene is left open where the match is weak. Rows may omit the clone size; those that give it use once, few, many or a size class.

j_call clone_size d_call v_call cdr3_aa cdr3_nt
TRBJ1-6 - - TRBV4-3 CASSQVFQGYSPLHF TGCGCCAGCAGCCAAGTCTTTCAGGGGTATTCACCCCTCCACTTT
TRBJ1-1 - - TRBV14 CASSQDWGRGNTEAFF TGTGCCAGCAGCCAAGATTGGGGCAGGGGGAACACTGAAGCTTTCTTT
TRBJ2-1 - TRBD2 TRBV7-7 CASSLDDSGSLNEQFF TGTGCTAGCAGCTTAGATGATAGCGGGAGTTTAAATGAGCAGTTCTTC
TRBJ1-1 - - TRBV12-3/TRBV12-4 CASILTANTEAFF TGTGCCAGCATCCTTACAGCGAACACTGAAGCTTTCTTT
TRBJ1-5 - - TRBV21-1 CASGPSGGKQPQHF TGTGCCAGCGGTCCGAGCGGGGGCAAACAGCCCCAGCATTTT
TRBJ2-1 - TRBD1 TRBV29-1 CSVPRTGKYNEQFF TGCAGCGTCCCACGGACAGGCAAGTACAATGAGCAGTTCTTC
TRBJ2-7 once - TRBV6-1 CASSELPGTYEQYF TGTGCCAGCAGTGAACTTCCGGGTACTTACGAGCAGTACTTC
TRBJ2-1 - TRBD1 TRBV6-6 CASSSQGAYNEQFF TGTGCCAGCAGTTCCCAGGGGGCCTACAATGAGCAGTTCTTC
TRBJ2-2 - TRBD2 TRBV7-9 CASSPWGGRMVDTGELFF TGTGCCAGCAGCCCCTGGGGCGGGAGGATGGTGGACACCGGGGAGCTGTTTTTT
TRBJ2-5 - - TRBV20-1 CSANYPETQYF TGCAGTGCTAACTATCCTGAGACCCAGTACTTC
TRBJ2-2 - TRBD2 TRBV4-3 CASSPEAAGASDGELFF TGCGCCAGCAGCCCCGAGGCGGCGGGAGCTTCGGACGGGGAGCTGTTTTTT
TRBJ2-7 - TRBD2 TRBV11-1 CASSLGLAGLYEQYF TGTGCCAGCAGCTTAGGGCTAGCGGGACTCTACGAGCAGTACTTC
TRBJ2-7 - - TRBV21-1 CASSKAQNPWTSGTYEQYF TGTGCCAGCAGCAAAGCCCAAAACCCTTGGACTAGCGGAACCTACGAGCAGTACTTC
TRBJ2-5 - - TRBV5-1 CASSLERGGAFIGETQYF TGCGCCAGCAGCTTGGAAAGGGGCGGAGCCTTCATTGGCGAGACCCAGTACTTC
TRBJ1-2 - TRBD1 TRBV29-1 CSVRQGGSGGYTF TGCAGCGTTAGACAGGGCGGGTCAGGTGGCTACACCTTC
TRBJ1-2 - TRBD1 TRBV6-5 CASRSTGALYGYTF TGTGCCAGCAGGTCTACAGGGGCCCTCTATGGCTACACCTTC
TRBJ1-5 few - TRBV7-2 CASSLYSVSNQPQHF TGTGCCAGCAGCTTATATTCCGTGAGCAATCAGCCCCAGCATTTT
TRBJ2-1 - TRBD1 TRBV5-4 CASSSRDRGVRSYNEQFF TGTGCCAGTTCATCCCGGGACAGGGGGGTCAGGTCCTACAATGAGCAGTTCTTC
TRBJ2-7 - TRBD2 TRBV7-2 CASSSGLAGVYEQYF TGTGCCAGCAGCTCGGGACTAGCGGGAGTTTACGAGCAGTACTTC
TRBJ2-1 - TRBD2 TRBV3-1/TRBV3-2 CASSPRTSGRATNEQFF TGTGCCAGCAGCCCCCGGACTAGCGGGAGGGCCACGAATGAGCAGTTCTTC
TRBJ1-2 - - TRBV6-6 CASKIGNYGYTF TGTGCCAGCAAAATCGGGAACTATGGCTACACCTTC
TRBJ1-1 - - TRBV18 CASSPQFQSEGTEAFF TGTGCCAGCTCACCACAGTTTCAATCGGAGGGGACTGAAGCTTTCTTT
TRBJ2-7 - TRBD1 TRBV28 CASSRGQGAWVKGSAGDYEQYF TGTGCCAGCAGCCGTGGACAGGGGGCATGGGTTAAGGGGTCGGCGGGGGATTACGAGCAGTACTTC
TRBJ2-1 - - TRBV10-3 CAIGLASDSSYNEQFF TGTGCCATCGGTCTCGCTAGCGATAGCTCCTACAATGAGCAGTTCTTC
TRBJ2-2 - - TRBV28 CASRTGANTGELFF TGTGCCAGCAGGACAGGAGCGAACACCGGGGAGCTGTTTTTT
TRBJ2-1 - TRBD1 TRBV9 CASSPGDRVVYNEQFF TGTGCCAGCAGCCCCGGGGACAGGGTGGTTTACAATGAGCAGTTCTTC
TRBJ1-5 - - TRBV6-5 CAIRLSSNQPQHF TGTGCCATTAGATTGTCGAGCAATCAGCCCCAGCATTTT
TRBJ2-3 - - TRBV5-1 CASSLDPEMGTQYF TGCGCCAGCAGCTTGGATCCGGAGATGGGTACGCAGTATTTT
TRBJ1-2 - TRBD1 TRBV7-2 CASSLGQGSLGTF TGTGCCAGCAGCTTAGGACAGGGTAGCCTCGGCACCTTC
TRBJ1-5 - - TRBV29-1 CSVAGVDGNQPQHF TGCAGCGTTGCAGGGGTGGATGGCAATCAGCCCCAGCATTTT
TRBJ1-4 - - TRBV29-1 CSVEESGHAEKLFF TGCAGCGTTGAAGAATCGGGTCATGCAGAAAAACTGTTTTTT
TRBJ1-6 - TRBD1 TRBV7-2 CASSSLGQPVRRVDSPLHF TGTGCCAGCAGCTCACTGGGACAGCCTGTAAGAAGGGTTGATTCACCCCTCCACTTT
TRBJ2-1 - TRBD2 TRBV30 CAWSAGLALNRFF TGTGCCTGGAGTGCGGGACTAGCCCTCAATCGGTTCTTC
TRBJ2-7 - TRBD2 TRBV5-1 CASSRSTSGSYEQYF TGCGCCAGCAGCCGCTCGACTAGCGGGAGTTACGAGCAGTACTTC
TRBJ1-2 - - TRBV7-9 CASSSTIQGGGYTF TGTGCCAGCAGCTCGACGATACAGGGAGGGGGCTACACCTTC
TRBJ1-5 - TRBD1 TRBV6-5 CASRDRGGVQPQHF TGTGCCAGCAGGGACAGGGGAGGGGTTCAGCCCCAGCATTTT
TRBJ1-6 - TRBD1 TRBV30 CAWSVHQGGSPLHF TGTGCCTGGAGTGTACACCAGGGGGGATCACCCCTCCACTTT
TRBJ2-1 - TRBD2 TRBV6-1 CASSETGGYNEQFF TGTGCCAGCAGTGAAACGGGAGGCTACAATGAGCAGTTCTTC
TRBJ2-2 - - TRBV21-1 CASSRTGEDTGELFF TGTGCCAGCAGCAGGACAGGGGAAGACACCGGGGAGCTGTTTTTT
TRBJ1-1 medium-sized - TRBV6-5 CASSYSANTEAFF TGTGCCAGCAGTTACTCGGCGAACACTGAAGCTTTCTTT
TRBJ2-1 - TRBD2 TRBV3-1/TRBV3-2 CASSQDYGGSGNEQFF TGTGCCAGCAGCCAAGATTACGGCGGGAGCGGTAATGAGCAGTTCTTC
TRBJ1-2 - TRBD1 TRBV19 CASSPGTGAVGTGGYTF TGTGCCAGTAGTCCTGGGACAGGAGCGGTTGGGACGGGTGGCTACACCTTC
TRBJ1-2 - TRBD1 TRBV28 CASSSNYDRVAYGYTF TGTGCCAGCAGTTCAAACTACGACAGGGTAGCCTATGGCTACACCTTC
TRBJ1-2 - - TRBV4-2 CASSPGESYGYTF TGTGCCAGCAGCCCGGGGGAGAGCTATGGCTACACCTTC
TRBJ1-5 - TRBD1 TRBV28 CASSLGDRYYQPQHF TGTGCCAGCAGTTTGGGGGACAGGTATTATCAGCCCCAGCATTTT
TRBJ2-3 - - TRBV10-3 CAISETGGAGDTQYF TGTGCCATCAGTGAAACGGGGGGCGCGGGAGATACGCAGTATTTT
TRBJ1-6 - - TRBV3-1/TRBV3-2 CASSPARGPLHF TGTGCCAGCAGCCCGGCCCGGGGTCCCCTCCACTTT
TRBJ2-4 once - TRBV2 CASTDGGGKNIQYF TGTGCCAGCACCGACGGGGGAGGCAAAAACATTCAGTACTTC
TRBJ1-1 - - TRBV18 CASSPPHRQAEAFF TGTGCCAGCTCACCACCCCACAGGCAGGCTGAAGCTTTCTTT
TRBJ2-1 - TRBD2 TRBV18 CASSPTSGRINEQFF TGTGCCAGCTCACCCACTAGCGGGAGGATCAATGAGCAGTTCTTC
TRBJ1-6 - TRBD1 TRBV7-8 CASSPGQNSPLHF TGTGCCAGCAGCCCGGGACAGAATTCACCCCTCCACTTT
TRBJ2-1 - TRBD2 TRBV6-5 CARTSGPYNEQFF TGTGCCAGGACTAGCGGGCCCTACAATGAGCAGTTCTTC
TRBJ1-1 - - TRBV29-1 CSVEVTAPEAFF TGCAGCGTTGAAGTCACAGCCCCTGAAGCTTTCTTT
TRBJ1-1 - - TRBV11-2 CASSALQGPFFEAFF TGTGCCAGCAGCGCCTTACAGGGACCCTTTTTTGAGGCTTTCTTT
TRBJ1-5 - TRBD1 TRBV19 CASSSRQGTPQHF TGTGCCAGTAGTTCCAGACAGGGAACCCCCCAGCATTTT